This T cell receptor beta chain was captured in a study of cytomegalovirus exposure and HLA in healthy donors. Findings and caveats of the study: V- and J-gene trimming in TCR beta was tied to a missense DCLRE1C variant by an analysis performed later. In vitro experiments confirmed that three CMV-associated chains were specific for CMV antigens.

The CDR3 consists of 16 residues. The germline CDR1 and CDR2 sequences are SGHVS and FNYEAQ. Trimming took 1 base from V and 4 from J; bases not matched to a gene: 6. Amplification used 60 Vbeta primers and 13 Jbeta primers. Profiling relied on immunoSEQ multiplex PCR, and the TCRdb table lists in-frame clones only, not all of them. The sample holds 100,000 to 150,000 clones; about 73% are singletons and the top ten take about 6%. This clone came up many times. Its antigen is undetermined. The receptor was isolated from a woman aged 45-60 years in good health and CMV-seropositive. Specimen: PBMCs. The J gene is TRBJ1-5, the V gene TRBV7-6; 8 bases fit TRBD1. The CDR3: CASSLGGDRRNQPQHF. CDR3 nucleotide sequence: TGTGCCAGCAGCTTAGGCGGGGACAGGAGAAATCAGCCCCAGCATTTT.